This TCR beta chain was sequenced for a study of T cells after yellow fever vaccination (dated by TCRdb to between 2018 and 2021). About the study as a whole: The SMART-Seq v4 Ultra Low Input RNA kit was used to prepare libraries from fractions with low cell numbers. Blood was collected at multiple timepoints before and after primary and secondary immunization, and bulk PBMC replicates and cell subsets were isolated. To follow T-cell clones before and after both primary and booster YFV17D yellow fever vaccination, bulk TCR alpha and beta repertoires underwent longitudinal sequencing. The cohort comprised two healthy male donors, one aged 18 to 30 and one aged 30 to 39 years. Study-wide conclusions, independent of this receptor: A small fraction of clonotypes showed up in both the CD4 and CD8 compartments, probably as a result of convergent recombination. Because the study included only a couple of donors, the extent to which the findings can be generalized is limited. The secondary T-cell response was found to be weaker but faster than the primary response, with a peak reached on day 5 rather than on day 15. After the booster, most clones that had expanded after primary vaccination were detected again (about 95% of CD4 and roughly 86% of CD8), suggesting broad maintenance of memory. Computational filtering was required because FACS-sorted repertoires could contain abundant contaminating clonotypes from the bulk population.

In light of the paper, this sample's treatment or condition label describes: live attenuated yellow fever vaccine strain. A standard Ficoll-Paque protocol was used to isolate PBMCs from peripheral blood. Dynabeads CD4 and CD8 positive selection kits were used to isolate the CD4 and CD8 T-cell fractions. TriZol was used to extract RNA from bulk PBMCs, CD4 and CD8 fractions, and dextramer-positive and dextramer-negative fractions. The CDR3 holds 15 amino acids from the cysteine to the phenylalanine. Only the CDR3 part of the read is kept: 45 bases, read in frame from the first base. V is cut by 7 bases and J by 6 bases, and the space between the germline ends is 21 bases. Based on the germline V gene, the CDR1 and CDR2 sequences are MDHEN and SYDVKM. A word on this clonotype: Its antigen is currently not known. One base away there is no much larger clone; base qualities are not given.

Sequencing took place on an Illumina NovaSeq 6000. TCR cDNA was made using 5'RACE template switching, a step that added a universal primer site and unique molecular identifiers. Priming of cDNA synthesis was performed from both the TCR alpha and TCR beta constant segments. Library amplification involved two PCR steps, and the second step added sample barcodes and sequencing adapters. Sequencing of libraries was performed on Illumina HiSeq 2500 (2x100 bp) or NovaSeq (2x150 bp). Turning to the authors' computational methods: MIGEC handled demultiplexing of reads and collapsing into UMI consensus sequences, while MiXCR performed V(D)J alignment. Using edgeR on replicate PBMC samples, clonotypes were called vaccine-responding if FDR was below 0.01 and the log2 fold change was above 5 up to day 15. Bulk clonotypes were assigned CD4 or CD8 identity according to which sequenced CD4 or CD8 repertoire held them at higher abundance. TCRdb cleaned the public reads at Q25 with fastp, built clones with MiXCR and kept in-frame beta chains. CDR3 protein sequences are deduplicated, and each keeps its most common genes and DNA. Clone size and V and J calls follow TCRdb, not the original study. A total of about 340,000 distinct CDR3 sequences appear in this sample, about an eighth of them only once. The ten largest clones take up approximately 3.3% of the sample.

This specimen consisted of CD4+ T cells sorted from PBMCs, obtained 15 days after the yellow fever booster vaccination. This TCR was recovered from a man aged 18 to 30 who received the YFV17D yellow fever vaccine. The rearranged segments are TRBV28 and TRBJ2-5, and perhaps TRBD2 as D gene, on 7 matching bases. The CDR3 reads CASTLGGAGGKTQYF. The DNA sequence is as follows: TGTGCCAGCACCCTTGGGGGGGCTGGTGGGAAGACCCAGTACTTC.